This entry features one T cell receptor beta chain sequence. The target of this receptor is not known. There are no base qualities to consult, and no much larger clone falls within one base. The sample originates from a study of cytomegalovirus exposure and HLA in healthy donors (dated by TCRdb to the late 2010s). Notes on the research overall: The 650 to 800 repertoires of the first cohort and the 95 to 150 validation repertoires were produced on the same platform, according to a later analysis. The study aimed to test whether cataloging public T cell receptors could reveal signatures of past pathogen exposure. To predict cytomegalovirus infection status, the study brought together high-throughput TCR immunosequencing, statistical association of individual TCRs with disease status, and machine learning. Along with the roughly 700-subject first cohort, a separate validation cohort of over a hundred different subjects was used.

Library preparation employed the immunoSEQ multiplex PCR assay. Per the original workflow: To diagnose cytomegalovirus status from the catalog of TCR beta chain sequences, a statistical classification framework was built. The table comes from immuneACCESS by way of TCRdb, which keeps in-frame sequences with V and J called. Part of the clones is missing from these tables; in studies checked, under half for an unresolved V gene and the rest for unknown reasons. V, J and clone size derive from that table, while D and trimming were established from the DNA sequence. A total of tens of thousands of clones appear in this sample, 84% of them only once. Of the sample, about 12% falls within the top ten clones. What the authors observed across the whole study: A later analysis had no HLA typing for the validation cohort, so co-occurrence there was scored across all 120 or so repertoires. Of the cluster scores, 85% to 95% were above 0 in a later analysis, which found that TCRs clustered in the first cohort also tended to co-occur in the roughly 130 validation repertoires. The study listed approximately 150 TCR beta chains as associated with cytomegalovirus. The classifier was reported to diagnose cytomegalovirus status with high specificity and sensitivity in both the original cohort and the validation cohort. Three of the identified cytomegalovirus-associated TCR beta chains were confirmed in vitro to be specific for cytomegalovirus antigens. It was suggested by the authors that the approach could potentially be generalized to other disease states and immunological phenotypes. While some public TCRs were present in many individuals, most TCR sequences turned up only very rarely across donors.

The germline ends are 10 bases apart after V is trimmed by 4 bases and J by 4 bases. CDR1 SNHLY and CDR2 FYNNEI were looked up in the germline V gene. From its cysteine to its phenylalanine, the CDR3 spans 13 amino acids. The only DNA kept is the CDR3, 39 bases in frame from the first base. Donors formed part of the validation cohort, which comprised over a hundred subjects and was distinct from the first cohort of under 800 subjects. This receptor was taken from a woman aged 18-29 years in good health and CMV-seropositive. The rearrangement combines TRBV2 with TRBJ1-2, with no reliable assignment of the D segment. Sequencing used PBMCs. The sequenced DNA: TGTGCCAGCAGTGGTTGGTCAGGCTATGGCTACACCTTC. Translated, this is CASSGWSGYGYTF.